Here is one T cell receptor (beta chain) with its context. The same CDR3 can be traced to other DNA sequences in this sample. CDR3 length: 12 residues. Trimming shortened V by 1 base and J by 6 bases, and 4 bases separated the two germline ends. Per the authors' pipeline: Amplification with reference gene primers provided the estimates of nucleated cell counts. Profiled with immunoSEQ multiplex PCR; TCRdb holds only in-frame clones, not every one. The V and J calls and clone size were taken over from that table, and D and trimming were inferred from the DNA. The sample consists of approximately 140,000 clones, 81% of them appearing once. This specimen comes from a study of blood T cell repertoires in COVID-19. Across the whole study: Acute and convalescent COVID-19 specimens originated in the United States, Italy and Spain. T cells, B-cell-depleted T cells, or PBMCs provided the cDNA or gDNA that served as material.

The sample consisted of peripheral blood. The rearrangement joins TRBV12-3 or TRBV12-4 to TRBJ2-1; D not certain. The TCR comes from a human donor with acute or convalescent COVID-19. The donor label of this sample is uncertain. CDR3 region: CASSLGGNEQFF. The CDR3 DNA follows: TGTGCCAGCAGTTTAGGAGGCAATGAGCAGTTCTTC.